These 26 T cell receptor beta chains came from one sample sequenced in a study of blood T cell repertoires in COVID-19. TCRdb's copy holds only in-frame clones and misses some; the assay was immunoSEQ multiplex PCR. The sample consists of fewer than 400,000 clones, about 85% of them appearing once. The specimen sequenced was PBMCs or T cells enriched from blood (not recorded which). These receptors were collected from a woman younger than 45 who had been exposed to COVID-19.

This CDR3 is CASSPGQANTEAFF. CDR3 bases: TGTGCCAGCAGCCCCGGACAGGCGAACACTGAAGCTTTCTTT. This chain joins TRBV2 and TRBJ1-1; TRBD1 matches at 7 bases. The CDR3 runs 14 residues. The germline V gene has CDR1 SNHLY and CDR2 FYNNEI. The V gene end was trimmed by 6 bases and the J gene end by 1 base; junction bases not matched to a gene: 5.

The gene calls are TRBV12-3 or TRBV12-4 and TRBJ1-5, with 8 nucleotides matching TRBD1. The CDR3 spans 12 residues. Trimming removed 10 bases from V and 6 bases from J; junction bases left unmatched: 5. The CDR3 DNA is TGTGCCACACTCGACAGGGGTCAGCCCCAGCATTTT. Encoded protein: CATLDRGQPQHF.

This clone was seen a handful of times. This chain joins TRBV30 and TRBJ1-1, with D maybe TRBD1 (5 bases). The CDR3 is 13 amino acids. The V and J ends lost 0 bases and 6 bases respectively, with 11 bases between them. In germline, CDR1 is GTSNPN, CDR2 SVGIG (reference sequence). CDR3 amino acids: CAWSVQQVPEAFF. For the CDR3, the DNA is TGTGCCTGGAGTGTACAACAGGTCCCTGAAGCTTTCTTT.

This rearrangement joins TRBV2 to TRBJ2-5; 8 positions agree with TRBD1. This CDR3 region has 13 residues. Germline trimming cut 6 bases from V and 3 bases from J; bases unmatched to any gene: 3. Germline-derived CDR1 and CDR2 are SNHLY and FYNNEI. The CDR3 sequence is CASRGQVKETQYF. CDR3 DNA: TGTGCCAGCAGGGGACAGGTGAAAGAGACCCAGTACTTC.

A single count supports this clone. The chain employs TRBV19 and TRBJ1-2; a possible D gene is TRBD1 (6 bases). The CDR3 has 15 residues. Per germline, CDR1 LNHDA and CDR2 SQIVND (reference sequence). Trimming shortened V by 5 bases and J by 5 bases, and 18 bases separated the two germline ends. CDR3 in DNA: TGTGCCAGTAGTCCAAGTCGGACAGTTTCATATGGCTACACCTTC. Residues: CASSPSRTVSYGYTF. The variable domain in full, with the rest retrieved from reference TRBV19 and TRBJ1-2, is DGGITQSPKYLFRKEGQNVTLSCEQNLNHDAMYWYRQDPGQGLRLIYYSQIVNDFQKGDIAEGYSVSREKKESFPLTVTSAQKNPTAFYLCASSPSRTVSYGYTFGSGTRLTVV.

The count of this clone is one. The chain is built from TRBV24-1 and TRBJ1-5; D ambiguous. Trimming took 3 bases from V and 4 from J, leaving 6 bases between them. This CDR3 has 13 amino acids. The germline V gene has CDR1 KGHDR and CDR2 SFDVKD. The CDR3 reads CATSDTGNQPQHF. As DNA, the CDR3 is TGTGCCACCAGTGATACCGGGAATCAGCCCCAGCATTTT.

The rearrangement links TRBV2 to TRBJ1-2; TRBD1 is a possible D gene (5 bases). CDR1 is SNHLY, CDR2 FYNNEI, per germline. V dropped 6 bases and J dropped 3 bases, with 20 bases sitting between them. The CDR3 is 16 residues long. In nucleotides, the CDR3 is TGTGCCAGCAGGGTTCTCGTCCAGGGTGACGACTATGGCTACACCTTC. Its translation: CASRVLVQGDDYGYTF.

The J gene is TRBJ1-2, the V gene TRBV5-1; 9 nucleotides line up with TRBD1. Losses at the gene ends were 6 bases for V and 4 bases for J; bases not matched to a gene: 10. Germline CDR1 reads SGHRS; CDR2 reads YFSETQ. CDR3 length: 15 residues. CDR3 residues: CASNPRQGEGYGYTF. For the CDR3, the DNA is TGCGCCAGCAACCCAAGACAGGGGGAAGGCTATGGCTACACCTTC.

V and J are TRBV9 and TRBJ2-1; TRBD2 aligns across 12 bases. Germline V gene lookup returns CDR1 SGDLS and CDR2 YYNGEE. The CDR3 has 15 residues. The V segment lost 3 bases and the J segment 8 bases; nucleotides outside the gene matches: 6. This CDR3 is CASSGTSGAKHEQFF. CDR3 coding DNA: TGTGCCAGCAGCGGGACTAGCGGGGCCAAACATGAGCAGTTCTTC.

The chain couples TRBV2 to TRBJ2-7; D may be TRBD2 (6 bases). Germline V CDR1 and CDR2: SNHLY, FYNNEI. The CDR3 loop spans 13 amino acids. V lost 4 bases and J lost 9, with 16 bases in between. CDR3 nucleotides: TGTGCCAGCAGTGCGGGGGACTCCCGCGTGCAGTACTTC. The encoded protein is CASSAGDSRVQYF.

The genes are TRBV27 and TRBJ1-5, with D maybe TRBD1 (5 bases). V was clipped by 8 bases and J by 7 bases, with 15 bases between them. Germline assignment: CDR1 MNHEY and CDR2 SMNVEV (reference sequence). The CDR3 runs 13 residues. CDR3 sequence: CASAPRGDQPQHF. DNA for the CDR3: TGTGCCAGCGCCCCAAGGGGCGACCAGCCCCAGCATTTT.

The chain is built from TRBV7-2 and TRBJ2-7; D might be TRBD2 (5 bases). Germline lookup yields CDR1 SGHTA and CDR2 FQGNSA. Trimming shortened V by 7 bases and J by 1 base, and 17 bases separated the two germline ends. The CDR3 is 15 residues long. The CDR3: CASTSVSGPSYEQYF. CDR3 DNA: TGTGCCAGCACCTCCGTAAGCGGACCATCCTACGAGCAGTACTTC.

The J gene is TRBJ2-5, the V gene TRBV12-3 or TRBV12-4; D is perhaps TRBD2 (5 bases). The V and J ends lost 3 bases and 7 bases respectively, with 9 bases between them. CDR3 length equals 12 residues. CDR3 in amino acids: CASSFSGGTQYF. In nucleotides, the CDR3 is TGTGCCAGCAGTTTTTCAGGAGGGACCCAGTACTTC.

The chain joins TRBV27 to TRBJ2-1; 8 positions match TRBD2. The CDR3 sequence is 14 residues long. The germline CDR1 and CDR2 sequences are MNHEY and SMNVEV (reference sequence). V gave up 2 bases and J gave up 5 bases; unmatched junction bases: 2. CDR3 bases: TGTGCCAGCAGTTTAGCGGGGGGCCACAATGAGCAGTTCTTC. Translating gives CASSLAGGHNEQFF.

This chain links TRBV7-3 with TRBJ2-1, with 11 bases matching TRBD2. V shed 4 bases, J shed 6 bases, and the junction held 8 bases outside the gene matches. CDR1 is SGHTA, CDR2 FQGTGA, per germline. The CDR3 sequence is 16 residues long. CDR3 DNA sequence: TGTGCCAGCAGCTCCCGACTAGCGGGATTACTCAATGAGCAGTTCTTC. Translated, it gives CASSSRLAGLLNEQFF. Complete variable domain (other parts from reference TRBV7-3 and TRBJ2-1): GAGVSQTPSNKVTEKGKYVELRCDPISGHTALYWYRQSLGQGPEFLIYFQGTGAADDSGLPNDRFFAVRPEGSVSTLKIQRTERGDSAVYLCASSSRLAGLLNEQFFGPGTRLTVL.

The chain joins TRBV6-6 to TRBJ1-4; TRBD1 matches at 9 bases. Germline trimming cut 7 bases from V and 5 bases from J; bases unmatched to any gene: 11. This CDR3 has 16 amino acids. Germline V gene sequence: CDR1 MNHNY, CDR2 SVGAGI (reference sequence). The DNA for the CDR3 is TGTGCCAGCACCGCCATCCCTGACAGGGGGAATGAAAAACTGTTTTTT. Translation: CASTAIPDRGNEKLFF.

DNA for the CDR3: TGTGCCAGCAGCCCCGCCGGGACAAAGGGCACAGATACGCAGTATTTT. Its translation: CASSPAGTKGTDTQYF. V gene TRBV7-9 combines with J gene TRBJ2-3; possible D gene TRBD1, 6 bases. The CDR3 has 16 residues. CDR1 is SEHNR and CDR2 is FQNEAQ in the germline V gene (reference sequence). V lost 5 bases, J lost 1 base, and 16 bases lay in between.

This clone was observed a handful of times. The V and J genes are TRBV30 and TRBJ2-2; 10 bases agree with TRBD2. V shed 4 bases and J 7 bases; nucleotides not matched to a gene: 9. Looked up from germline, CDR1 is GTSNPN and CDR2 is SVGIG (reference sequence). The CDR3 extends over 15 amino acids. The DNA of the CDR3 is TGTGCCTGGACCGAACCTAGCGGGAGTGGCGGGGAGCTGTTTTTT. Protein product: CAWTEPSGSGGELFF.

The CDR3 region is CAISPGGGADTQYF. The CDR3, as DNA: TGTGCCATCAGCCCTGGGGGGGGCGCAGATACGCAGTATTTT. This sequence joins TRBV10-3 and TRBJ2-3, with D perhaps TRBD2 (7 bases). The germline V gene encodes CDR1 ENHRY and CDR2 SYGVKD. The CDR3 totals 14 residues. Trimming cost V 6 bases and J 4 bases, with 14 bases left between them.

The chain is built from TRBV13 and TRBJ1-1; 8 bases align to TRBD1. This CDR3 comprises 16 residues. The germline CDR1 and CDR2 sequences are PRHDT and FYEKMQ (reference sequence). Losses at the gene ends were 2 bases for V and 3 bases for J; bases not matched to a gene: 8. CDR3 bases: TGTGCCAGCAGCTTAACCCGACAGGGGAAGGACACTGAAGCTTTCTTT. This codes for CASSLTRQGKDTEAFF. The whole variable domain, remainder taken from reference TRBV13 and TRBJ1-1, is AAGVIQSPRHLIKEKRETATLKCYPIPRHDTVYWYQQGPGQDPQFLISFYEKMQSDKGSIPDRFSAQQFSDYHSELNMSSLELGDSALYFCASSLTRQGKDTEAFFGQGTRLTVV.

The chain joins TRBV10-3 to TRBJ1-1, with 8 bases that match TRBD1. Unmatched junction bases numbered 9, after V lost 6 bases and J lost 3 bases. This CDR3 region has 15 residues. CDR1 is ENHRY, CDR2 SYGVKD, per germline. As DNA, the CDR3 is TGTGCCATCAGGACAGGGGTACGGGTGGACACTGAAGCTTTCTTT. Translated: CAIRTGVRVDTEAFF.

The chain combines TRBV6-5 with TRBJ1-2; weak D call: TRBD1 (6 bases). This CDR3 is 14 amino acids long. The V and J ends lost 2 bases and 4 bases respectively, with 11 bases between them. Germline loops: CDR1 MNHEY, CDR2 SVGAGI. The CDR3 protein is CASSYQGLGYGYTF. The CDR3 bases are TGTGCCAGCAGTTACCAGGGGTTAGGCTATGGCTACACCTTC.

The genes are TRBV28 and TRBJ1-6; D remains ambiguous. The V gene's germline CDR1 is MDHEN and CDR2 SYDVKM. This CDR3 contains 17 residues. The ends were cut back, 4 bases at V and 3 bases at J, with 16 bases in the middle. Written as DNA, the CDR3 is TGTGCCAGCAGTTCCACGCGTGGAGGATACTATAATTCACCCCTCCACTTT. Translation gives CASSSTRGGYYNSPLHF.

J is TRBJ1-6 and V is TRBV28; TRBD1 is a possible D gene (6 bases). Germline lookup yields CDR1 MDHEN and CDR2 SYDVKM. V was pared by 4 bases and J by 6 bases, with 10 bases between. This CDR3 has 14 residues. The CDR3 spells CASSSQGINSPLHF. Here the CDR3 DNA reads TGTGCCAGCAGTTCACAGGGCATTAATTCACCCCTCCACTTT.

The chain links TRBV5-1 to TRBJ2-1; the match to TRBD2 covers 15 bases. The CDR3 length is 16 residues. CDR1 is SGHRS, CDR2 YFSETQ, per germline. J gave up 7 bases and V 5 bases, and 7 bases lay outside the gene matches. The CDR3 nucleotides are TGCGCCAGCAGACCGACGGGACTAGCGGGAGGTAATGAGCAGTTCTTC. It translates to CASRPTGLAGGNEQFF.

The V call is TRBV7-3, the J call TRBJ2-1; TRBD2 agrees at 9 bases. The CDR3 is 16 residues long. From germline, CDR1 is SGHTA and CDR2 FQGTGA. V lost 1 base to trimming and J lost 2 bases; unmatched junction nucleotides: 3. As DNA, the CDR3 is TGTGCCAGCAGCTTAAGGGCTAGCGGGGCCTACAATGAGCAGTTCTTC. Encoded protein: CASSLRASGAYNEQFF.